This T cell receptor (beta chain) was sequenced for a study of blood T cell repertoires in COVID-19 (TCRdb year 2020). In terms of the full investigation: The collaborator samples originated in the United States, Italy and Spain and spanned the acute and convalescent phases of COVID-19. The prospective study material was composed of cDNA or gDNA derived from T cells, B-cell-depleted T cells, or PBMCs. Subjects who had been exposed to COVID-19, were actively infected with it, or had recovered from it provided the deeply sampled blood TCRbeta repertoires that made up the dataset. Sample metadata almost always included a de-identified subject ID, COVID-19 status, age in years and sex. Samples were obtained from the ongoing ImmuneRACE study (first 160 participants) and from 1,200 or so subjects provided by 6 global collaborators. The repertoires were made available in a free public database intended to serve as a resource for research on the immune response to SARS-CoV-2. Where available, HLA class I and class II types were obtained from metadata supplied by the sample provider rather than from assay-based typing.

Counted from cysteine to phenylalanine, this CDR3 has 14 amino acids. Here the CDR3 DNA is all that survives: 42 bases in frame from base 1. Trimming leaves V shorter by 7 bases and J shorter by 7 bases, with the junction holding 5 bases beyond the gene matches. The germline V gene encodes CDR1 SNHLY and CDR2 FYNNEI. The study at large found these results: Clinical and demographic metadata were provided uncurated, with the amount varying by source and participant.

One collaborating source in Seattle enrolled patients while the patients were actively infected and followed the patients over time throughout the course of disease. Each collaborating institution followed its own protocols to collect whole blood in K2EDTA tubes. For TCRbeta analysis, collaborator samples were shipped as frozen whole blood, as isolated PBMCs, or as DNA extracted from either sample type. TCRbeta CDR3 regions were amplified from genomic DNA by means of the immunoSEQ Assay, a bias-controlled multiplex PCR. The original pipeline was this. The number of nucleated cells in each sample was estimated by amplification of reference gene primers within the assay. To quantify the absolute abundance of each unique TCRbeta CDR3 rearrangement, sequence reads were collapsed and filtered. For each sample, productive Simpson clonality was calculated by taking the square root of Simpson's diversity index across productive rearrangements. The table was pulled from immuneACCESS by TCRdb, which kept in-frame rearrangements only. Such tables lose some clones; where checked, under half of the loss comes from unresolved V genes, and the rest has no known cause. Clone size and the V and J calls come from that table; the DNA yielded D and trimming. This sample gives around 210,000 clones in total; around 80% of them show up just once. 7.8% of the sample is held by the ten biggest clonotypes.

A note on this clone: Its antigen is not yet known. No much larger clone exists at a distance of one base, and base qualities are not known.

The sequenced sample was peripheral blood. The clonotype was recovered from a woman of 80 years or more with COVID-19, enrolled during active disease. Recombination linked TRBV2 to TRBJ2-1, and 12 bases in between align with TRBD2. The CDR3 is CASTVTSGRNEQFF. The sequenced DNA is TGTGCCAGCACCGTGACTAGCGGGAGAAATGAGCAGTTCTTC.